One sample yielded the 4 T cell receptor beta chains listed below, sequenced in a study of blood T cell repertoires in COVID-19. Method: immunoSEQ multiplex PCR; TCRdb's copy keeps in-frame clones and lacks some. The profile shows roughly 460,000 clones, roughly 90% of them singletons. Sequenced sample: peripheral blood. These receptor sequences come from a man younger than 35 with COVID-19, enrolled during active disease.

The chain couples TRBV12-5 to TRBJ1-1; D may be TRBD1 (5 bases). CDR3 length equals 14 residues. V dropped 1 base and J dropped 1 base, with 7 bases sitting between them. Germline loops: CDR1 LGHNT, CDR2 FRNRAP. The CDR3 DNA follows: TGTGCTAGTGGTTTGGGACAGACGAACACTGAAGCTTTCTTT. Amino acids: CASGLGQTNTEAFF.

This clone was seen a single time. V usage is TRBV3-1 (or the pseudogene TRBV3-2) and J usage is TRBJ1-1; D not resolved. Trimming left V 2 bases short and J 2 bases short, with 3 bases between. Germline V gives CDR1 LGHDT, CDR2 YNNKEL (reference sequence). The CDR3 is 12 residues long. CDR3 nucleotides: TGTGCCAGCAGCCAATCTAACACTGAAGCTTTCTTT. Its translation is CASSQSNTEAFF.

The V and J genes are TRBV30 and TRBJ2-2; 9 nucleotides align to TRBD1. The germline V gene encodes CDR1 GTSNPN and CDR2 SVGIG (reference sequence). V lost 1 base and J lost 6; bases outside the gene matches: 3. The length of the CDR3 is 14 residues. Here the CDR3 DNA reads TGTGCCTGGAGTGGGACAGGGGAGGCCGGGGAGCTGTTTTTT. This codes for CAWSGTGEAGELFF.

The V call is TRBV30, the J call TRBJ1-5; D gene uncertain. CDR1 GTSNPN and CDR2 SVGIG come from the germline V gene (reference sequence). Trimming left V 1 base short and J 7 bases short, with 11 bases between. The CDR3 has 13 residues. The CDR3 protein is CAWSGEVGQPQHF. The CDR3 DNA sequence: TGTGCCTGGAGTGGGGAGGTCGGCCAGCCCCAGCATTTT.